This is a list of T cell receptor beta chains from one sample in a study of long-term antiretroviral therapy in people with HIV. Sequencing used immunoSEQ multiplex PCR; TCRdb keeps in-frame clones, though not all of them. This sample has 20,000 to 25,000 clones, with more than 70% found just once. Source: unsorted PBMCs, taken at the start of antiretroviral therapy. These receptors all stem from a man aged 45-65 years with HIV. The CDR3 runs from the conserved cysteine through the conserved F or W.

TRBJ1-6 | TRBV28 | CASSPYPSAYNSPLHF
TRBJ1-2 | TRBV19 | CASGGYSNYGYTF
TRBJ2-5 | TRBV4-1 | CASSHPGGSNRETQYF
TRBJ2-1 | TRBV5-4 | CASSSFGNEQFF
TRBJ1-1 | TRBV5-5 | CASSTRQGDTEAFF
TRBJ2-5 | TRBV7-2 | CASSLQGLWETQYF
TRBJ1-2 | TRBV6-5 | CASSRERDGYTF
TRBJ2-7 | TRBV11-1 | CASSSLRGPAYEQYF
TRBJ2-6 | TRBV19 | CASQLTRRGFSGANVLTF
TRBJ1-5 | TRBV18 | CASSPVAGSQPQHF
TRBJ1-2 | TRBV25-1 | CATRRGLNYGYTF
TRBJ1-2 | TRBV9 | CASSPITGGWGYTF
TRBJ2-3 | TRBV7-2 | CASSLRLAGAGGTDTQYF
TRBJ2-1 | TRBV5-1 | CASSLSNEQFF
TRBJ2-3 | TRBV11-1 | CASSLGLAGGPRDTQYF
TRBJ2-1 | TRBV19 | CASSISGQGVYNEQFF
TRBJ2-7 | TRBV4-3 | CASSPGTSRTSSYEQYF
TRBJ2-5 | TRBV2 | CASSGWVAGTQETQYF
TRBJ2-3 | TRBV30 | CAWSAPSTDTQYF
TRBJ2-4 | TRBV28 | CASSRLVAKNIQYF
TRBJ1-4 | TRBV28 | CASSLSLQGTNEKLFF
TRBJ2-4 | TRBV27 | CASSTYSRVRAKNIQYF
TRBJ1-6 | TRBV5-1 | CASSRDRYNSPLHF
TRBJ1-1 | TRBV5-1 | CASSFGDRANTEAFF
TRBJ1-2 | TRBV7-9 | CASSFITGNYGYTF
TRBJ1-5 | TRBV4-3 | CASSQRTGTDDNQPQHF
TRBJ1-1 | TRBV5-6 | CASSLKVGHYLNTEAFF
TRBJ1-3 | TRBV6-6 | CASRGTLSGNTIYF
TRBJ2-6 | TRBV19 | CASISDTTSRANVLTF
TRBJ1-2 | TRBV18 | CASSSMPGQENYGYTF
TRBJ1-1 | TRBV7-9 | CASSLNGGYTEAFF
TRBJ2-5 | TRBV2 | CASSETSGGGETQYF
TRBJ1-2 | TRBV6-5 | CASQRQGGTNYGYTF
TRBJ2-7 | TRBV7-9 | CASSSKTSGAYEQYF
TRBJ2-2 | TRBV7-8 | CASSLTGTGELFF
TRBJ1-1 | TRBV19 | CASSIPRENTEAFF
TRBJ1-2 | TRBV15 | CATSSWDTPNYGYTF
TRBJ1-5 | TRBV2 | CASSRSVDQPQHF
TRBJ2-3 | TRBV11-3 | CASSLDWKKVDSLYTDTQYF
TRBJ1-1 | TRBV7-9 | CASTIRNGFHTEAFF
TRBJ1-1 | TRBV10-2 | CATRGGNTEAFF
TRBJ1-1 | TRBV5-4 | CASSHGTANTEAFF
TRBJ1-4 | TRBV5-1 | CASSPDRDRGHTTNEKLFF
TRBJ2-7 | TRBV27 | CASSPGLAGGIYEQYF